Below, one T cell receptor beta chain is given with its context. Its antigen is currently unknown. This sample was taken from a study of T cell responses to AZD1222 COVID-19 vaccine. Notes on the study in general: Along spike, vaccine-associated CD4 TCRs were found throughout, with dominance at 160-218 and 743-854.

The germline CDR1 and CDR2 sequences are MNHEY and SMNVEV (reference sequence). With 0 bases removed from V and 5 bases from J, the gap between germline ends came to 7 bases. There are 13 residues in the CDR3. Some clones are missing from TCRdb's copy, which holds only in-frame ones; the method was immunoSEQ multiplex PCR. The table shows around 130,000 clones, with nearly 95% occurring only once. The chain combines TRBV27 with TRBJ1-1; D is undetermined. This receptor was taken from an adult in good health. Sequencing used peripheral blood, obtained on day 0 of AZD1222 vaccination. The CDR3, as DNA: TGTGCCAGCAGTTTATCGTCAGAAACTGAAGCTTTCTTT. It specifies CASSLSSETEAFF.